A single T cell receptor beta chain is shown here with its context. The antigen is unknown. A read error may produce the germline difference seen at one junction end. TCR beta cDNA was reverse-transcribed from roughly 520 ng of total RNA. The reaction used a constant-region primer and ProtoScript II reverse transcriptase. Construction of TCR beta libraries relied on three successive nested multiplex PCR rounds employing slightly modified ARM-PCR. PCR rounds one and two used TRBV1-TRBV30 forward primers with a C-beta reverse primer for 10 cycles each. Each CDR3 protein is one row after TCRdb ran MiXCR on the multiplex PCR reads. Among 320,000 or so distinct CDR3 sequences listed, more than 55% were seen once. The data were obtained in a study of tumor-infiltrating lymphocytes in primary liver carcinoma. Study overall: Surgery removed the patients' primary liver carcinoma. Findings and caveats of the study: A significantly higher top-250-clone fraction was recorded for tumors than for blood (p = 0.039).

Out of unsorted whole blood came the blood RNA, and germline DNA was extracted as well. Chronic HBV infection was present, with no prior treatment. This CDR3 contains 19 residues. The V call is TRBV12-3 or TRBV12-4, the J call TRBJ2-2; 10 bases are shared with TRBD2. The origin of this receptor is a man between 40 and 49 years old with primary liver carcinoma and hepatitis B virus infection. The sequenced sample was peripheral blood. The CDR3 DNA follows: TGCGCCAGCAGTTTATACCCGGCTAGCGGGAGTAAGCACACCGGGCAGCTGTTTTTT. This codes for CASSLYPASGSKHTGQLFF.